One and the same sample provided the 30 T cell receptor beta chains below, sequenced in a study of cytotoxic CD8 clonotypes in ibrutinib-treated CLL. TCRdb's table, derived via immunoSEQ multiplex PCR, lists solely in-frame clones and lacks some. The sample yields 110,000 to 150,000 clones, 77% seen once. The specimen was PBMCs, collected after 12 months of ibrutinib treatment. The source is a human donor with chronic lymphocytic leukemia.

The chain links TRBV5-3 to TRBJ1-6, with D uncertain. TRBV5-3 is an open reading frame whose function is uncertain. The length of the CDR3 is 12 residues. V lost 6 bases and J 11 bases, leaving 12 bases between the germline ends. The CDR3 bases are TGTGCCAGAAACGAAAGAGGGCCACCCCTCCACTTT. As protein: CARNERGPPLHF.

The chain uses TRBV9 and TRBJ2-2, with a possible D match to TRBD2 (6 bases). The CDR3 spans 14 residues. Trimming took 4 bases from V and 2 from J, leaving 9 bases between them. From germline, CDR1 is SGDLS and CDR2 YYNGEE. CDR3 nucleotide sequence: TGTGCCAGCAGCCAGGGACTTAACACCGGGGAGCTGTTTTTT. This translates into CASSQGLNTGELFF.

V and J are TRBV9 and TRBJ2-3; D remains ambiguous. The CDR3 sequence is 16 residues long. V was cut by 1 base and J by 2 bases, with 14 bases left in between. Germline CDR1 SGDLS, CDR2 YYNGEE. The CDR3 region has the DNA TGTGCCAGCAGCGTAACGCTAACACTAAACACAGATACGCAGTATTTT. Translation: CASSVTLTLNTDTQYF.

This clone has only a few counts. DNA for the CDR3: TGTGCCATCAGCGGGGGAGTCCAAGAGACCCAGTACTTC. It is translated as CAISGGVQETQYF. The chain couples TRBV10-3 to TRBJ2-5; maybe TRBD2 (6 bases). Germline V gives CDR1 ENHRY, CDR2 SYGVKD. The CDR3 length is 13 residues. V was cut by 6 bases and J by 1 base, with 9 bases left in between.

The genes are TRBV28 and TRBJ1-2; D is undetermined. The CDR3 covers 12 residues. In germline, CDR1 is MDHEN, CDR2 SYDVKM. Trimming took 7 bases from V and 1 from J, leaving 7 bases between them. The CDR3 region is CASTSLNYGYTF. In DNA form, the CDR3 reads TGTGCCAGCACGAGTCTTAACTATGGCTACACCTTC.

This chain uses TRBV4-3 with TRBJ2-5, with D hard to call. Trimming cost V 0 bases and J 1 base, with 0 bases left between them. Germline assignment: CDR1 LGHNA and CDR2 YSLEER. CDR3 length: 12 residues. The CDR3 coding sequence is TGCGCCAGCAGCCAAGACCAAGAGACCCAGTACTTC. Protein: CASSQDQETQYF.

This sequence joins TRBV7-7 and TRBJ2-5, with D possibly matching TRBD1 (5 bases). The germline V and J ends were trimmed by 1 base and 4 bases, with 7 bases remaining between them. Germline CDR1 is SSHAT and CDR2 is FNYEAQ (reference sequence). This CDR3 has 13 residues. The CDR3 is CASSLDRGETQYF. The CDR3 DNA reads TGTGCCAGCAGCTTAGATAGGGGAGAGACCCAGTACTTC.

The chain combines TRBV28 with TRBJ1-3, with D unresolved. Trimming left V 11 bases short and J 0 bases short, with 11 bases between. CDR1 is MDHEN and CDR2 is SYDVKM in the germline V gene. The CDR3 runs to 13 residues. The CDR3 sequence is CALMANSGNTIYF. The CDR3 DNA follows: TGTGCCCTCATGGCAAACTCTGGAAACACCATATATTTT.

This clone is termed medium-sized. V and J are TRBV7-3 and TRBJ1-2; 7 nucleotides match TRBD1. Germline CDR1 SGHTA, CDR2 FQGTGA. J gave up 8 bases and V 6 bases, and 9 bases lay outside the gene matches. The CDR3 loop spans 13 amino acids. The CDR3 nucleotides read TGTGCCAGCAGTCCCTACAGGGGTGGCGGCTACACCTTC. Translated, it gives CASSPYRGGGYTF.

The genes are TRBV2 and TRBJ1-4; maybe TRBD1 (5 bases). V was shortened by 6 bases and J by 0 bases, with 14 bases between the two germline ends. Germline V lookup: CDR1 SNHLY, CDR2 FYNNEI. The CDR3 extends over 16 amino acids. The CDR3 spells CASRLSGGATNEKLFF. The DNA for the CDR3 is TGTGCCAGCAGGCTGTCGGGGGGAGCAACTAATGAAAAACTGTTTTTT.

V and J are TRBV6-5 and TRBJ2-2; D is unclear. Trimming removed 4 bases at V and 7 bases at J, with 10 bases between. Germline V lookup: CDR1 MNHEY, CDR2 SVGAGI. CDR3 length: 13 residues. The chain's CDR3 is CASSLVRFGELFF. The CDR3 DNA is TGTGCCAGCAGTTTAGTCAGGTTCGGGGAGCTGTTTTTT.

The V gene is TRBV6-5, the J gene TRBJ1-4; D perhaps matches TRBD1 (5 bases). Trimming pared 9 bases from V and 8 bases from J, leaving 19 bases between. Germline-derived CDR1 and CDR2 are MNHEY and SVGAGI. This CDR3 has 14 amino acids. Here the CDR3 reads CASRRDQPPEKLFF. Here the CDR3 DNA reads TGTGCCAGTAGGCGGGACCAGCCCCCGGAAAAACTGTTTTTT.

This chain joins TRBV7-9 and TRBJ1-4; D remains unclear. This CDR3 region has 14 residues. Germline lookup yields CDR1 SEHNR and CDR2 FQNEAQ (reference sequence). V dropped 5 bases and J dropped 1 base, with 8 bases sitting between them. In DNA form, the CDR3 reads TGTGCCAGCAGCCCCAGGCAAACTAATGAAAAACTGTTTTTT. Protein sequence: CASSPRQTNEKLFF. The whole variable domain, filled in from reference TRBV7-9 and TRBJ1-4, reads DTGVSQNPRHKITKRGQNVTFRCDPISEHNRLYWYRQTLGQGPEFLTYFQNEAQLEKSRLLSDRFSAERPKGSFSTLEIQRTEQGDSAMYLCASSPRQTNEKLFFGSGTQLSVL.

The table lists this clone with a few counts. Other DNA sequences in the sample encode the same CDR3. The chain is built from TRBV27 and TRBJ1-1; no firm D call. This CDR3 has 13 residues. The germline gives CDR1 MNHEY, CDR2 SMNVEV (reference sequence). V was pared by 2 bases and J by 1 base, with 5 bases between. CDR3 amino acids: CASSLSRNTEAFF. The CDR3 coding sequence is TGTGCCAGCAGTTTAAGCCGGAACACTGAAGCTTTCTTT.

The genes are TRBV4-2 and TRBJ2-7, with 11 bases identical to TRBD1. The trim removed 1 base at V and 6 bases at J, leaving 2 bases unmatched. Germline CDR1 is LGHNA and CDR2 is YNFKEQ. The CDR3 runs to 14 residues. The CDR3 DNA is TGTGCCAGCAGCCAAGTCGGGACAGGGGGCGAGCAGTACTTC. Translation: CASSQVGTGGEQYF.

This clone was found once. The chain joins TRBV6-1 to TRBJ1-2; D remains ambiguous. V dropped 4 bases and J dropped 3 bases, with 9 bases sitting between them. The CDR3 is 13 amino acids. Germline CDR1 reads MNHNS; CDR2 reads SASEGT. In DNA form, the CDR3 reads TGTGCCAGCAGTGGGGGAGGATACTATGGCTACACCTTC. This codes for CASSGGGYYGYTF.

DNA for the CDR3: TGTGCCAGCAGCCCAGGGTTCTACGAGCAGTACTTC. It yields the protein CASSPGFYEQYF. This chain connects TRBV28 to TRBJ2-7; a weak D match, TRBD1 (5 bases). Germline CDR1 and CDR2: MDHEN and SYDVKM. Trimming took 6 bases from V and 3 from J, leaving 9 bases between them. The CDR3 sequence is 12 residues long.

The chain employs TRBV15 and TRBJ1-2; D gene uncertain. Per germline, CDR1 LNHNV and CDR2 YYDKDF (reference sequence). The CDR3 length is 18 residues. The ends were cut back, 1 base at V and 3 bases at J, with 21 bases in the middle. This CDR3 is CATSRAPFLAGDYYGYTF. The CDR3 region has the DNA TGTGCCACCAGCAGAGCCCCCTTTTTGGCAGGCGACTACTATGGCTACACCTTC.

The chain has TRBV7-8 and TRBJ2-5; TRBD1 aligns across 8 bases. Germline CDR1 and CDR2: SGHVS and FQNEAQ. CDR3 length: 13 amino acids. Trimming removed 5 bases from V and 4 bases from J; junction bases left unmatched: 3. The CDR3 nucleotides are TGTGCCAGCAGCCAAACAGGGGGAGAGACCCAGTACTTC. Translated: CASSQTGGETQYF.

The J gene is TRBJ2-7, the V gene TRBV6-5; TRBD2 aligns across 7 bases. Per germline, CDR1 MNHEY and CDR2 SVGAGI. The CDR3 spans 15 residues. V shed 6 bases and J 6 bases; nucleotides not matched to a gene: 14. DNA for the CDR3: TGTGCCAGCAGCCTGGTAATGGGAGGGCTGGGCGAGCAGTACTTC. It codes for CASSLVMGGLGEQYF.

This clone was picked up a small number of times. The rearrangement uses TRBV10-3 and TRBJ1-1; TRBD1 agrees at 7 bases. V shed 6 bases, J shed 0 bases, and the junction held 4 bases outside the gene matches. Germline-derived CDR1 and CDR2 are ENHRY and SYGVKD. The CDR3 consists of 14 residues. For the CDR3, the DNA is TGTGCCATCAGACCGGGACAGATGAACACTGAAGCTTTCTTT. Its translation: CAIRPGQMNTEAFF.

As DNA, the CDR3 is TGTGCCAGCAGTGAGCCAGGACAGGGTTGGACTGAAGCTTTCTTT. Translated, it gives CASSEPGQGWTEAFF. The chain couples TRBV6-1 to TRBJ1-1; TRBD1 matches 8 bases. J was trimmed by 5 bases and V by 3 bases; bases with no gene match: 8. The CDR3 is 15 residues long. In germline, CDR1 is MNHNS, CDR2 SASEGT.

The V and J genes are TRBV5-1 and TRBJ2-1; 11 bases line up with TRBD1. Germline V gene lookup returns CDR1 SGHRS and CDR2 YFSETQ. This CDR3 has 15 amino acids. With V trimmed by 4 bases and J by 5 bases, 5 bases remained unmatched. CDR3 DNA: TGCGCCAGCAGCCGGGGGACAGGGGGACACAATGAGCAGTTCTTC. This codes for CASSRGTGGHNEQFF. Full variable domain (missing parts from reference TRBV5-1 and TRBJ2-1): KAGVTQTPRYLIKTRGQQVTLSCSPISGHRSVSWYQQTPGQGLQFLFEYFSETQRNKGNFPGRFSGRQFSNSRSEMNVSTLELGDSALYLCASSRGTGGHNEQFFGPGTRLTVL.

Worth noting for this clone: A junction end diverges from the germline sequence, so it may reflect a read error. The chain employs TRBV6-1 and TRBJ1-1; the match to TRBD1 covers 9 bases. The CDR3 contains 13 residues. The germline CDR1 and CDR2 sequences are MNHNS and SASEGT. The CDR3 sequence: CASRAGTGTDAFF. CDR3 sequence (DNA): TGTGCCAGCAGAGCCGGGACAGGGACTGACGCTTTCTTT.

In this sample, this clone turned up many times. This chain joins TRBV18 and TRBJ1-5, with a tentative D call TRBD1 (6 bases). This CDR3 contains 17 residues. V was cut by 0 bases and J by 2 bases, with 14 bases left in between. The germline gives CDR1 KGHSH, CDR2 LQKENI. The CDR3 DNA follows: TGTGCCAGCTCACCACCCATGGGGGCTAAGGGCAATCAGCCCCAGCATTTT. Translated, it gives CASSPPMGAKGNQPQHF.

The rearrangement links TRBV6-5 to TRBJ2-5, with D possibly matching TRBD2 (7 bases). Germline CDR1 MNHEY, CDR2 SVGAGI. V was cut by 6 bases and J by 4 bases, with 15 bases left in between. The CDR3 runs 14 residues. CDR3 DNA: TGTGCCAGCAGAGGTGGCGGGGGCGGAGAGACCCAGTACTTC. Translated, it gives CASRGGGGGETQYF.

The V gene is TRBV29-1, the J gene TRBJ2-4; the D is unclear. The length of the CDR3 is 14 residues. Trimming took off 5 bases at V and 0 bases at J, with 11 bases between the two ends. Germline V gene sequence: CDR1 SQVTM, CDR2 ANQGSEA. The CDR3 spells CSVSAHLAKNIQYF. CDR3 nucleotides: TGCAGCGTTTCGGCACACTTAGCCAAAAACATTCAGTACTTC.

The V and J genes are TRBV5-6 and TRBJ1-5; a weak D match, TRBD1 (6 bases). The CDR3 loop spans 15 amino acids. Germline V gene sequence: CDR1 SGHDT, CDR2 YYEEEE. Deletions cut 5 bases from V and 5 bases from J, with 17 bases between. The CDR3 DNA reads as TGTGCCAGCAGGCGTCTCGACAGGACTGATCAGCCCCAGCATTTT. Translating it yields CASRRLDRTDQPQHF.

This rearrangement joins TRBV4-1 to TRBJ2-2; TRBD2 aligns across 8 bases. There are 16 residues in the CDR3. CDR1 and CDR2 (germline): MGHRA, YSYEKL. V trimming: 4 bases; J trimming: 0 bases; junction bases outside the gene matches: 4. The CDR3 here is CASSLSAGANTGELFF. The DNA for the CDR3 is TGCGCCAGCAGCCTCTCAGCGGGGGCGAACACCGGGGAGCTGTTTTTT.

This clone appeared a single time. The chain combines TRBV9 with TRBJ1-4; 7 positions agree with TRBD1. V shed 4 bases, J shed 5 bases, and the junction held 8 bases outside the gene matches. The CDR3 runs to 15 residues. CDR1 and CDR2 (germline): SGDLS, YYNGEE. The CDR3 nucleotides read TGTGCCAGCAGCCCGGGGACAGTCCCAAATGAAAAACTGTTTTTT. Its protein product is CASSPGTVPNEKLFF.